These 23 T cell receptor beta chains share one sample of origin, sequenced in a study of T cells of healthy individuals. One entry per CDR3 protein, called by TCRdb with MiXCR from the 5' RACE reads. Here the sample spans more than 85,000 distinct CDR3 sequences, around 17% being singletons. These receptors were collected from a human donor in good health.

This clonotype was detected ten times or more. V usage is TRBV7-2 and J usage is TRBJ2-3; 7 bases are a match to TRBD2. CDR3 length equals 15 residues. Germline V lookup: CDR1 SGHTA, CDR2 FQGNSA. V shed 4 bases and J 3 bases; nucleotides not matched to a gene: 7. CDR3 nucleotides: TGTGCCAGCAGCTCCCGGGGGGACTTAACAGATACGCAGTATTTT. Translation: CASSSRGDLTDTQYF.

This clonotype was seen a handful of times. The rearrangement joins TRBV20-1 to TRBJ2-7; D perhaps matches TRBD2 (7 bases). The germline V gene encodes CDR1 DFQATT and CDR2 SNEGSKA (reference sequence). This CDR3 has 15 amino acids. The germline V and J ends were trimmed by 5 bases and 1 base, with 18 bases remaining between them. CDR3 region: CSAGRGAVLSYEQYF. The CDR3 DNA reads TGCAGTGCTGGCCGGGGGGCGGTATTATCCTACGAGCAGTACTTC.

The chain links TRBV28 to TRBJ1-2; 8 nucleotides match TRBD1. J was trimmed by 7 bases and V by 6 bases; bases with no gene match: 10. There are 14 residues in the CDR3. Germline V CDR1 and CDR2: MDHEN, SYDVKM. In nucleotides, the CDR3 is TGTGCCAGCAGCTCCCCCGGACAGGGTAGTGGCTACACCTTC. It is translated as CASSSPGQGSGYTF.

This clonotype was found a few times. The chain couples TRBV4-3 to TRBJ2-1; 8 positions agree with TRBD2. This CDR3 has 16 residues. The germline V gene encodes CDR1 LGHNA and CDR2 YSLEER. With 5 bases clipped from V and 2 bases from J, the junction kept 8 bases outside the gene matches. CDR3 DNA sequence: TGCGCCAGCAGCAAACTACTAGCGGCCACCTACAATGAGCAGTTCTTC. Translating it yields CASSKLLAATYNEQFF.

The chain employs TRBV2 and TRBJ2-1; 9 bases match TRBD2. This CDR3 contains 14 residues. Unmatched junction bases numbered 7, after V lost 4 bases and J lost 9 bases. Germline values: CDR1 SNHLY, CDR2 FYNNEI. The CDR3 nucleotides read TGTGCCAGCAGTGGATTAGCGGGAGCTGGTGAGCAGTTCTTC. As protein: CASSGLAGAGEQFF.

This clonotype occurred many times. V gene TRBV7-6 combines with J gene TRBJ1-5, with TRBD1 as a possible D gene (6 bases). Trimming shortened V by 5 bases and J by 3 bases, and 17 bases separated the two germline ends. The CDR3 runs 16 residues. The V gene's germline CDR1 is SGHVS and CDR2 FNYEAQ. The CDR3 region has the DNA TGTGCCAGCAGCCGCGGTGGGGGCAGCCTCAATCAGCCCCAGCATTTT. This sequence encodes CASSRGGGSLNQPQHF.

The chain links TRBV27 to TRBJ2-7; 7 bases line up with TRBD1. After removal of 6 bases from V and 2 bases from J, the junction contained 1 base not matched to a gene. The CDR3 loop spans 12 amino acids. Germline assignment: CDR1 MNHEY and CDR2 SMNVEV (reference sequence). The CDR3 spells CASRGQPYEQYF. The CDR3 nucleotides read TGTGCCAGCAGGGGACAGCCCTACGAGCAGTACTTC.

The rearrangement uses TRBV29-1 and TRBJ2-1, with 8 bases identical to TRBD1. The V gene end was trimmed by 7 bases and the J gene end by 3 bases; junction bases not matched to a gene: 5. Germline values: CDR1 SQVTM, CDR2 ANQGSEA. There are 13 residues in the CDR3. The CDR3 region has the DNA TGCAGCGCGGGGACAGGAGACTACAATGAGCAGTTCTTC. This codes for CSAGTGDYNEQFF.

This clonotype was picked up many times. At one of its ends the junction is not consistent with the germline gene, which may arise from a read error. The V call is TRBV29-1, the J call TRBJ1-1, with a weak D call TRBD1 (6 bases). The CDR3 is made up of 13 amino acids. CDR1 and CDR2 from the germline V gene are SQVTM and ANQGSEA. The CDR3 sequence: CSAESRRGFEAFF. The CDR3 bases are TGCAGCGCTGAAAGCCGAAGGGGGTTTGAAGCTTTCTTT.

In this sample, this clonotype turned up many times. The CDR3 region is CASSLLQGGTYNEQFF. For the CDR3, the DNA is TGTGCCAGCAGCTTATTGCAGGGAGGAACCTACAATGAGCAGTTCTTC. The chain couples TRBV7-8 to TRBJ2-1, with D perhaps matching TRBD2 (6 bases). Trimming removed 2 bases at V and 2 bases at J, with 13 bases between. The germline V gene encodes CDR1 SGHVS and CDR2 FQNEAQ. The CDR3 length is 16 residues.

The CDR3 region is CASSELTGGQPLHF. For the CDR3, the DNA is TGTGCCAGCAGTGAGCTGACAGGGGGTCAACCCCTCCACTTT. V usage is TRBV6-1 and J usage is TRBJ1-6, with TRBD1 identical over 9 bases. CDR1 is MNHNS and CDR2 is SASEGT in the germline V gene. Unmatched junction bases numbered 6, after V lost 3 bases and J lost 12 bases. The CDR3 length is 14 residues.

The chain links TRBV7-9 to TRBJ2-1, with 11 bases identical to TRBD2. This CDR3 is 16 amino acids long. From germline, CDR1 is SEHNR and CDR2 FQNEAQ (reference sequence). V shed 0 bases and J 2 bases; nucleotides not matched to a gene: 0. The DNA for the CDR3 is TGTGCCAGCAGCTTAGCACTAGCGGGGGCCTACAATGAGCAGTTCTTC. Its protein product is CASSLALAGAYNEQFF.

This clonotype was seen once. The chain uses TRBV7-3 and TRBJ2-7, with D possibly matching TRBD2 (5 bases). This CDR3 spans 15 amino acids. The germline V gene has CDR1 SGHTA and CDR2 FQGTGA. The germline V and J ends were trimmed by 1 base and 0 bases, with 10 bases remaining between them. As DNA, the CDR3 is TGTGCCAGCAGCTTAATGGCGGGTAGCTCCTACGAGCAGTACTTC. It is translated as CASSLMAGSSYEQYF.

V gene TRBV20-1 combines with J gene TRBJ1-5; TRBD1 matches at 9 bases. J lost 2 bases, V lost 3 bases, and 2 bases had no gene match. This CDR3 spans 14 amino acids. The germline V gene encodes CDR1 DFQATT and CDR2 SNEGSKA (reference sequence). In DNA, the CDR3 is TGCAGTGCTAGGAGACAGGGGGGCAATCAGCCCCAGCATTTT. Its protein is CSARRQGGNQPQHF.

This clonotype was seen repeatedly, ten times or more. V usage is TRBV6-5 and J usage is TRBJ1-4; a possible D gene is TRBD1 (6 bases). CDR1 is MNHEY, CDR2 SVGAGI, per germline. The CDR3 loop spans 12 amino acids. The V gene lost 0 bases and the J gene lost 10 bases, with 6 bases spanning the gap. CDR3 coding DNA: TGTGCCAGCAGTTACTCAGGGGGAAAACTGTTTTTT. The encoded protein is CASSYSGGKLFF.

This clonotype was seen repeatedly, ten times or more. The chain recombines TRBV12-3 or TRBV12-4 with TRBJ1-2, with D maybe TRBD1 (5 bases). V was pared by 3 bases and J by 4 bases, with 18 bases between. CDR3 length: 16 residues. The CDR3 protein is CASSLNGGLAIYGYTF. The DNA of the CDR3 is TGTGCCAGCAGTTTGAATGGGGGACTCGCTATCTATGGCTACACCTTC.

The V gene is TRBV20-1, the J gene TRBJ2-7; TRBD2 matches 10 bases. This CDR3 contains 16 residues. The ends lost 4 bases at V and 2 bases at J; junction bases unmatched: 11. Germline CDR1 reads DFQATT; CDR2 reads SNEGSKA (reference sequence). CDR3 nucleotide sequence: TGCAGTGCTAAAGATGGGGCTACTAGCGGGGCCTACGAGCAGTACTTC. It codes for CSAKDGATSGAYEQYF.

The chain couples TRBV2 to TRBJ2-3; D call uncertain. CDR1 and CDR2 from the germline V gene are SNHLY and FYNNEI. The CDR3 totals 13 residues. V dropped 8 bases and J dropped 2 bases, with 11 bases sitting between them. The CDR3 DNA reads TGTGCCAGCCGGCGGACGATCACAGATACGCAGTATTTT. Translation gives CASRRTITDTQYF.

The J gene is TRBJ1-2, the V gene TRBV10-3, with 10 nucleotides matching TRBD1. J was trimmed by 6 bases and V by 7 bases; bases with no gene match: 11. Germline V gene sequence: CDR1 ENHRY, CDR2 SYGVKD. The CDR3 is made up of 15 amino acids. The CDR3 sequence is CAIKRGDRGLDGYTF. The CDR3, as DNA: TGTGCCATCAAGAGGGGGGACAGGGGCCTAGATGGCTACACCTTC.

This chain connects TRBV4-1 to TRBJ2-2, with D perhaps matching TRBD1 (5 bases). Looked up from germline, CDR1 is MGHRA and CDR2 is YSYEKL. Trimming shortened V by 0 bases and J by 6 bases, and 11 bases separated the two germline ends. The CDR3 is 15 amino acids. CDR3 residues: CASSQEPLGPGELFF. Written as DNA, the CDR3 is TGCGCCAGCAGCCAAGAGCCCCTGGGGCCCGGGGAGCTGTTTTTT.

This clonotype was detected many times. V is TRBV29-1 and J is TRBJ2-3, with D possibly matching TRBD1 (6 bases). Germline V lookup: CDR1 SQVTM, CDR2 ANQGSEA. The CDR3 runs to 16 residues. Trimming pared 1 base from V and 3 bases from J, leaving 17 bases between. This CDR3 is CSVEGSPGDDTDTQYF. The CDR3, as DNA: TGCAGCGTTGAAGGGTCCCCAGGGGATGATACAGATACGCAGTATTTT.

This clonotype showed up just a few times. The chain recombines TRBV6-2 or TRBV6-3 with TRBJ2-6; maybe TRBD1 (6 bases). The V end lost 0 bases, the J end lost 4 bases, and 10 bases lay between the germline ends. The CDR3 covers 16 residues. From germline, CDR1 is MNHEY and CDR2 SVGEGT. CDR3 sequence (DNA): TGTGCCAGCAGTTACTCGAAGGGGACAGGGGCCAACGTCCTGACTTTC. This codes for CASSYSKGTGANVLTF.

This clonotype has only a few counts. This chain connects TRBV4-1 to TRBJ2-3; D possibly corresponds to TRBD1 (6 bases). Trimming cost V 0 bases and J 4 bases, with 17 bases left between them. This CDR3 comprises 17 residues. Germline CDR1 and CDR2: MGHRA and YSYEKL. The CDR3 spells CASSQDGGRGFSDTQYF. The CDR3 region has the DNA TGCGCCAGCAGCCAAGATGGGGGCAGGGGATTTTCAGATACGCAGTATTTT.